The 6 T cell receptor beta chains given below trace back to one sample, sequenced in a study of T cell responses to AZD1222 COVID-19 vaccine. The data were produced by immunoSEQ multiplex PCR, yet TCRdb's version contains in-frame clones alone and is incomplete. The sample has about 98,000 clones, 80% to 85% seen once. The specimen comprised peripheral blood, sampled on day 0 of AZD1222 vaccination. These receptors all stem from an adult in good health.

V and J are TRBV19 and TRBJ2-5; tentatively, D is TRBD2 (7 bases). The CDR3 has 17 residues. The germline gives CDR1 LNHDA, CDR2 SQIVND (reference sequence). Trimming removed 3 bases from V and 5 bases from J, with 22 bases in between. The CDR3 DNA reads TGTGCCAGTAGTATGGGGCGGGGGCGCGGTTTTGGGGAGACCCAGTACTTC. Translation: CASSMGRGRGFGETQYF.

The chain combines TRBV6-5 with TRBJ1-6; the D is unclear. Trimming stripped 8 bases from V and 7 bases from J, with 12 bases between. The CDR3 spans 13 residues. Per the germline V gene, CDR1 is MNHEY and CDR2 is SVGAGI. The CDR3 DNA is TGTGCCAGCCGGCGGTGGAGCAATTCACCCCTCCACTTT. Amino acids: CASRRWSNSPLHF.

The chain uses TRBV6-2 or TRBV6-3 and TRBJ1-5; a weak D match, TRBD1 (6 bases). This CDR3 contains 14 residues. Between the trimmed V and J ends, which lost 6 bases and 7 bases, there was a span of 16 bases. Germline CDR1 reads MNHEY; CDR2 reads SVGEGT. For the CDR3, the DNA is TGTGCCAGCAGCCTCAACAGGGATGAACAGCCCCAGCATTTT. Its protein product is CASSLNRDEQPQHF.

The CDR3 is CASSLGKEGKAFF. The CDR3 DNA is TGTGCCAGCAGCTTAGGCAAGGAAGGGAAGGCTTTCTTT. The chain joins TRBV11-3 to TRBJ1-1; D call uncertain. CDR1 and CDR2 from the germline V gene are SGHNT and YENEEA. Between the trimmed V and J ends, which lost 1 base and 11 bases, there was a span of 14 bases. The CDR3 is made up of 13 amino acids.

The chain combines TRBV5-1 with TRBJ2-3, with 9 bases aligning to TRBD2. The J segment lost 4 bases and the V segment lost 1 base, leaving 7 bases of the junction unmatched. In germline, CDR1 is SGHRS, CDR2 YFSETQ. This CDR3 spans 16 amino acids. The CDR3 nucleotides are TGCGCCAGCAGCTTGTCTTTAGCGGGGGTTCCAGATACGCAGTATTTT. Protein sequence: CASSLSLAGVPDTQYF.

As DNA, the CDR3 is TGTGCCAGCAGCTTAAACAGGGTTAATGGCTACACCTTC. This codes for CASSLNRVNGYTF. The V gene is TRBV7-9, the J gene TRBJ1-2; tentative D call: TRBD1 (6 bases). The length of the CDR3 is 13 residues. Germline CDR1 SEHNR, CDR2 FQNEAQ (reference sequence). Trimming took off 2 bases at V and 6 bases at J, with 10 bases between the two ends.